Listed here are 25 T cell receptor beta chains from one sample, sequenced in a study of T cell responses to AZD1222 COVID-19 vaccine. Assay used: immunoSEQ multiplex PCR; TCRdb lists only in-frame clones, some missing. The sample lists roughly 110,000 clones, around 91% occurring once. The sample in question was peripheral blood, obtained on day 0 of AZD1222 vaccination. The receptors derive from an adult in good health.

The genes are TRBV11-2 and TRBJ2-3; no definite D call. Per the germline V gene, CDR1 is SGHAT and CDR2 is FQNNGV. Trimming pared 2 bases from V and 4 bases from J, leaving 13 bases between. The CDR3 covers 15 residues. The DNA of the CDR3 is TGTGCCAGCAGCTTATTATTATCCTCTGCAGATACGCAGTATTTT. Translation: CASSLLLSSADTQYF. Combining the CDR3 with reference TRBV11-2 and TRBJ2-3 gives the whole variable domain EAGVAQSPRYKIIEKRQSVAFWCNPISGHATLYWYQQILGQGPKLLIQFQNNGVVDDSQLPKDRFSAERLKGVDSTLKIQPAKLEDSAVYLCASSLLLSSADTQYFGPGTRLTVL.

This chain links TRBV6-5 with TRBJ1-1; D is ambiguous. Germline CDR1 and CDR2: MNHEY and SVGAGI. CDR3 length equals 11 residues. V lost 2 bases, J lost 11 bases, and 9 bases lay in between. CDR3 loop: CASSYRGWAFF. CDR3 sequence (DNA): TGTGCCAGCAGTTACCGCGGGTGGGCTTTCTTT.

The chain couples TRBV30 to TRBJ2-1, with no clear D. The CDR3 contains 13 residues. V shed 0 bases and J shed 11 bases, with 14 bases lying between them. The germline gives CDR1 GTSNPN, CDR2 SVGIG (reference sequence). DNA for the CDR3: TGTGCCTGGAGTGTAAAGTTAGGGTCACAGCAGTTCTTC. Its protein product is CAWSVKLGSQQFF.

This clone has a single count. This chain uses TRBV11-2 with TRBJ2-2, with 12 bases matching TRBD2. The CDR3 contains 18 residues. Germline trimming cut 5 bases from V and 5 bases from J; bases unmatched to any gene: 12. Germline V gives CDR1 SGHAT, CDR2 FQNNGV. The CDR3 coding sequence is TGTGCCAGCAGCAGCTTATTCCTAGCGGGGGGGGCGACCGGGGAGCTGTTTTTT. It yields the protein CASSSLFLAGGATGELFF.

The CDR3 DNA reads as TGTGCCAGCAGCCGGAACACTGAAGCTTTCTTT. It specifies CASSRNTEAFF. V usage is TRBV6-5 and J usage is TRBJ1-1, with D unclear. The CDR3 loop spans 11 amino acids. Trimming removed 6 bases at V and 1 base at J, with 3 bases between. CDR1 and CDR2 (germline): MNHEY, SVGAGI.

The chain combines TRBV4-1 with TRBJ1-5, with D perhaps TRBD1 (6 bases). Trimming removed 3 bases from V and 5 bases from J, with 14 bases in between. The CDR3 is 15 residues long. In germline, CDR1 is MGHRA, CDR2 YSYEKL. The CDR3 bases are TGCGCCAGCAGCCACGAACAGGGAGGGGATCAGCCCCAGCATTTT. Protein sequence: CASSHEQGGDQPQHF.

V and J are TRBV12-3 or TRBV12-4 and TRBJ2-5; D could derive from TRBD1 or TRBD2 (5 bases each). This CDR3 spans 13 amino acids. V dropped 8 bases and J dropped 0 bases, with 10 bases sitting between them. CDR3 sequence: CASGMGDQETQYF. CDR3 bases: TGTGCCAGCGGGATGGGGGACCAAGAGACCCAGTACTTC.

In DNA, the CDR3 is TGTGCCAGCAGTCGGACAGGGGGCGTGGGTCAGCCCCAGCATTTT. It codes for CASSRTGGVGQPQHF. V and J are TRBV6-5 and TRBJ1-5; TRBD1 matches at 11 bases. CDR1 is MNHEY, CDR2 SVGAGI, per germline. The junction had 6 bases not matched to a gene; V was cut back by 5 bases and J by 6 bases. This CDR3 has 15 amino acids.

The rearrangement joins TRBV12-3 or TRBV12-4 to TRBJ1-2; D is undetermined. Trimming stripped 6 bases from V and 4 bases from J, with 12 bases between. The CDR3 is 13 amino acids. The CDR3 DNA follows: TGTGCCAGCAGACCATACGGACCCTATGGCTACACCTTC. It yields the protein CASRPYGPYGYTF.

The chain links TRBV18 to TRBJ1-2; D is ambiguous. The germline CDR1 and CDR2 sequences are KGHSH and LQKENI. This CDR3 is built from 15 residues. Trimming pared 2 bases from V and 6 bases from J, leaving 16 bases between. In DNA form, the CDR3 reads TGTGCCAGCTCACCAGCCGGACTTTTTCGAAATGGCTACACCTTC. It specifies CASSPAGLFRNGYTF.

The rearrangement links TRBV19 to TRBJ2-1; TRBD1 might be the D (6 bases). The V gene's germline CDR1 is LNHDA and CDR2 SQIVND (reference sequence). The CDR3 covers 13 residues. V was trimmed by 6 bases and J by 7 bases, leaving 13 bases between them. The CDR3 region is CASRNGQLNEQFF. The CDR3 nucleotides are TGTGCCAGTAGAAACGGACAGCTTAATGAGCAGTTCTTC.

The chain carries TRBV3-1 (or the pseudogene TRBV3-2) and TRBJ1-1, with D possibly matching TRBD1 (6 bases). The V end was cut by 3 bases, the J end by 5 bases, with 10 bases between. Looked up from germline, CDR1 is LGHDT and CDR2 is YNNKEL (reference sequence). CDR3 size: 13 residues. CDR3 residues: CASSHEGGTEAFF. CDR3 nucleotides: TGTGCCAGCAGCCACGAAGGGGGTACTGAAGCTTTCTTT.

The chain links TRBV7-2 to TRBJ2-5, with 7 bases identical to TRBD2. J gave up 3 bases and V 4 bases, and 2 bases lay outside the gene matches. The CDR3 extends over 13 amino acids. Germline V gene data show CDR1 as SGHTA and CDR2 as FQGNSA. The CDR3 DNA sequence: TGTGCCAGCAGCTGGAGCGGGGAAGAGACCCAGTACTTC. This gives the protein CASSWSGEETQYF.

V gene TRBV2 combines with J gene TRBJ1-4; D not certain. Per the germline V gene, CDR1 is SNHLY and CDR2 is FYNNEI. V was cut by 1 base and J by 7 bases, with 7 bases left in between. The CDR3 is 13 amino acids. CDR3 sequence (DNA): TGTGCCAGCAGTGAAGGAACACTTGAAAAACTGTTTTTT. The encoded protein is CASSEGTLEKLFF.

DNA for the CDR3: TGTGCCAGCAGTTTTAAGGGAGTGACTGAAGCTTTCTTT. Residues: CASSFKGVTEAFF. V gene TRBV27 combines with J gene TRBJ1-1, with unresolved D. Trimming left V 3 bases short and J 5 bases short, with 10 bases between. There are 13 residues in the CDR3. Germline V gene sequence: CDR1 MNHEY, CDR2 SMNVEV (reference sequence).

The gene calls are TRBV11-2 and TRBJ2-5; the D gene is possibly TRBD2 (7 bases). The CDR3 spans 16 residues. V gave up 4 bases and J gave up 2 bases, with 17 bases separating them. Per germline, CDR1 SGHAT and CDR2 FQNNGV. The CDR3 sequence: CASSSGKGGGQETQYF. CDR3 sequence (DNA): TGTGCCAGCAGCTCCGGGAAGGGGGGAGGGCAAGAGACCCAGTACTTC. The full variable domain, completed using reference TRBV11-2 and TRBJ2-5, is EAGVAQSPRYKIIEKRQSVAFWCNPISGHATLYWYQQILGQGPKLLIQFQNNGVVDDSQLPKDRFSAERLKGVDSTLKIQPAKLEDSAVYLCASSSGKGGGQETQYFGPGTRLLVL.

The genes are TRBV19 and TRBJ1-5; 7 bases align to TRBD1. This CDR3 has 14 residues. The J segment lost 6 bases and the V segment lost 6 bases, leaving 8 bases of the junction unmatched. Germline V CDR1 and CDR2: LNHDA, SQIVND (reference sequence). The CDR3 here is CASSQAGGAQPQHF. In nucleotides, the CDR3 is TGTGCCAGTAGCCAAGCAGGGGGAGCTCAGCCCCAGCATTTT.

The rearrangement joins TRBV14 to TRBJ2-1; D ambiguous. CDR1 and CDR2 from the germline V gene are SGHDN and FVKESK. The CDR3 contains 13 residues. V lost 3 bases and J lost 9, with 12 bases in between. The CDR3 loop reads CASSQASGREQFF. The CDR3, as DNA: TGTGCCAGCAGCCAGGCCTCTGGGCGTGAGCAGTTCTTC.

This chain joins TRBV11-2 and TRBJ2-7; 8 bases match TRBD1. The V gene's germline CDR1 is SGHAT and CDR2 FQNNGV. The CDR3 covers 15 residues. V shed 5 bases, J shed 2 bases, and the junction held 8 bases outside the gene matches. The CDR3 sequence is CASSTMTGVPYEQYF. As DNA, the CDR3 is TGTGCCAGCAGCACTATGACAGGGGTACCCTACGAGCAGTACTTC.

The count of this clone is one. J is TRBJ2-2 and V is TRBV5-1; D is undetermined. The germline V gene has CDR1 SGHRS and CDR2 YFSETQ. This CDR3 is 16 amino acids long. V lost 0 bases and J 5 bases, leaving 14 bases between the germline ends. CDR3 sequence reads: CASSLAGQQQTGELFF. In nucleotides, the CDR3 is TGCGCCAGCAGCTTGGCCGGGCAACAACAAACCGGGGAGCTGTTTTTT. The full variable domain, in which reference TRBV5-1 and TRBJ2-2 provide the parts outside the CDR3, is KAGVTQTPRYLIKTRGQQVTLSCSPISGHRSVSWYQQTPGQGLQFLFEYFSETQRNKGNFPGRFSGRQFSNSRSEMNVSTLELGDSALYLCASSLAGQQQTGELFFGEGSRLTVL.

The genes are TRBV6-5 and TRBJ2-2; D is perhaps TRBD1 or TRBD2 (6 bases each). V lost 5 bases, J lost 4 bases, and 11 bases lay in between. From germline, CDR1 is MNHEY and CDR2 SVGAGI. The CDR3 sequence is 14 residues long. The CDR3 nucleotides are TGTGCCAGCAGTAGGGGGGTATCCACCGGGGAGCTGTTTTTT. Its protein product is CASSRGVSTGELFF.

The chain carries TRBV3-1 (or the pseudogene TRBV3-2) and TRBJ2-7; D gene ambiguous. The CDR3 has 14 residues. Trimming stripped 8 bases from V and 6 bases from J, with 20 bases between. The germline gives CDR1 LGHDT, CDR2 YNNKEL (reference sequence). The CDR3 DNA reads TGTGCCAGCGGAACCGGGCCCGTGGGGATCGAGCAGTACTTC. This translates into CASGTGPVGIEQYF.

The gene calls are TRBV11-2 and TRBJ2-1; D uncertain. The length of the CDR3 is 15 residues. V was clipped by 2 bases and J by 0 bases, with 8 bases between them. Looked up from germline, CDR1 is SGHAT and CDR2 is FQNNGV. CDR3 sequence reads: CASSLQQSSYNEQFF. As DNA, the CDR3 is TGTGCCAGCAGCTTACAGCAGAGCTCCTACAATGAGCAGTTCTTC.

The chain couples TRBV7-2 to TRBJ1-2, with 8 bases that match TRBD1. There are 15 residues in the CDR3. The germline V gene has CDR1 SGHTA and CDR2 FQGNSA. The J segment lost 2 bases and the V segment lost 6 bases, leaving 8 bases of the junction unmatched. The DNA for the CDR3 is TGTGCCAGCAGACCCTCAACAGGGGGGAACTATGGCTACACCTTC. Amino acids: CASRPSTGGNYGYTF.

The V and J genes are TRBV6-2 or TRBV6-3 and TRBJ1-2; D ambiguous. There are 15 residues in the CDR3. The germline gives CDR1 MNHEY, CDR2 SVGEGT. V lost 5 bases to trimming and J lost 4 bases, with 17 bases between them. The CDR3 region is CASSTARGLGYGYTF. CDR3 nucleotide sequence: TGTGCCAGCAGTACGGCTCGGGGATTGGGCTATGGCTACACCTTC.